This entry describes one T cell receptor beta chain. Its antigen is not known. The CDR3 runs 20 residues. V was pared by 2 bases and J by 2 bases, with 12 bases of the junction left unmatched. From germline, CDR1 is SGHTA and CDR2 FQGNSA. The sample belongs to a study of type 1 regulatory T cells. Study-level background: An in vitro protocol generated T-allo10, a Tr1-enriched, alloantigen-specific CD4 T cell product.

Graft donor-derived T-allo10 cells were described as host-alloantigen-specific, anergic, and alloantigen-specifically suppressive. TCRdb re-derived calls from the reads in MiXCR, one entry per CDR3 protein. Here the sample spans roughly 71,000 distinct CDR3 sequences, nearly 65% being singletons. The sample consisted of cultured T cells, either the whole culture or a sorted T cell fraction (not recorded which). Subset reported: Tr1-enriched cell product generated in vitro against host alloantigens. The clonotype originates from a human donor in good health. The chain couples TRBV7-2 to TRBJ2-1, with TRBD2 matching over 13 bases. CDR3 coding DNA: TGTGCCAGCAGCTTAACGGGGACTAGCGGGACCATTAACCCCTACAATGAGCAGTTCTTC. It codes for CASSLTGTSGTINPYNEQFF.